The next 31 T cell receptor beta chains were all read from a single sample in a study of cytomegalovirus exposure and HLA in healthy donors. PCR used 60 Vbeta primers and 13 Jbeta primers. This table comes from immunoSEQ multiplex PCR, and its TCRdb copy is limited to in-frame clones, with some not included. The repertoire has about 150,000 clones, around 79% of them found once; the top ten carry around 6.6%. What was sequenced was PBMCs. The receptors originated from a man aged 45-60 years in good health and CMV-seropositive.

This chain connects TRBV6-6 to TRBJ1-3, with 11 positions matching TRBD1. J lost 0 bases, V lost 6 bases, and 4 bases had no gene match. The CDR3 contains 16 residues. Germline assignment: CDR1 MNHNY and CDR2 SVGAGI (reference sequence). The CDR3 reads CASSSGTGGSGNTIYF. CDR3 in DNA: TGTGCCAGCAGCTCCGGGACAGGGGGCTCTGGAAACACCATATATTTT.

V gene TRBV9 combines with J gene TRBJ1-3, with D unclear. V lost 0 bases and J lost 0, with 7 bases in between. The CDR3 length is 15 residues. Germline assignment: CDR1 SGDLS and CDR2 YYNGEE. The CDR3 nucleotides read TGTGCCAGCAGCGTAGGGGCAATCTCTGGAAACACCATATATTTT. Its protein is CASSVGAISGNTIYF.

This clone has only a few counts. V is TRBV6-4 and J is TRBJ2-3; 8 nucleotides align to TRBD2. The CDR3 length is 15 residues. Germline CDR1 reads MRHNA; CDR2 reads SNTAGT. Germline trimming cut 7 bases from V and 4 bases from J; bases unmatched to any gene: 10. In DNA, the CDR3 is TGTGCCAGCAAGATAAGCGGGAGAGTCGCAGATACGCAGTATTTT. Its protein is CASKISGRVADTQYF.

Details on this clone: This sample also contains other DNA sequences that code for the same CDR3. The chain recombines TRBV7-9 with TRBJ2-7; D is undetermined. Germline values: CDR1 SEHNR, CDR2 FQNEAQ (reference sequence). This CDR3 comprises 11 residues. V lost 2 bases, J lost 6 bases, and 5 bases lay in between. CDR3 nucleotides: TGTGCCAGCAGCTTAACTGGCGAGCAGTACTTC. Its translation: CASSLTGEQYF.

The rearrangement joins TRBV5-1 to TRBJ1-1, with D hard to call. Germline V lookup: CDR1 SGHRS, CDR2 YFSETQ. The CDR3 is 13 residues long. V was cut by 7 bases and J by 5 bases, with 15 bases left in between. The CDR3 region has the DNA TGCGCCAGCGCGAGGGAGGGAGGGACTGAAGCTTTCTTT. It is translated as CASAREGGTEAFF.

The chain uses TRBV21-1 and TRBJ2-5; the table's D gene call, TRBD1, was not cross checked with the DNA. TRBV21-1 is a listed pseudogene. This CDR3 is built from 17 residues. CDR3 nucleotides: TGTGCCAGCATCCCAAAAAGGCGACAGGAGAGAAAAGAGACCCAGTACTTC. Translated, it gives CASIPKRRQERKETQYF.

This clone was detected only a few times. The chain is built from TRBV6-1 and TRBJ2-7; D remains ambiguous. The CDR3 covers 13 residues. V was trimmed by 5 bases and J by 3 bases, leaving 11 bases between them. Germline V CDR1 and CDR2: MNHNS, SASEGT. The CDR3, as DNA: TGTGCCAGCAGTCGGTCTGATTTCTACGAGCAGTACTTC. Protein product: CASSRSDFYEQYF.

The chain has TRBV4-1 and TRBJ2-5; possible D gene TRBD1, 6 bases. Germline lookup yields CDR1 MGHRA and CDR2 YSYEKL. The V gene lost 1 base and the J gene lost 5 bases, with 14 bases spanning the gap. The CDR3 has 15 amino acids. The CDR3 protein is CASSQGSQGSETQYF. The CDR3 DNA reads as TGCGCCAGCAGCCAAGGATCACAGGGCTCGGAGACCCAGTACTTC.

The chain carries TRBV7-2 and TRBJ2-7; D gene uncertain. Germline values: CDR1 SGHTA, CDR2 FQGNSA. The CDR3 spans 13 residues. V dropped 3 bases and J dropped 3 bases, with 9 bases sitting between them. The CDR3 DNA reads TGTGCCAGCAGCTTGGCTAGAGGCTACGAGCAGTACTTC. Encoded protein: CASSLARGYEQYF.

The rearrangement links TRBV5-5 to TRBJ2-6, with D possibly matching TRBD2 (5 bases). Germline V CDR1 and CDR2: SGHKS, YYEKEE (reference sequence). The CDR3 runs 16 residues. V dropped 4 bases and J dropped 0 bases, with 11 bases sitting between them. The CDR3 DNA is TGTGCCAGCAGCCCTGGACTGACCTCTGGGGCCAACGTCCTGACTTTC. It encodes CASSPGLTSGANVLTF.

The chain joins TRBV19 to TRBJ1-3; D perhaps matches TRBD1 (6 bases). CDR3 size: 16 residues. Germline values: CDR1 LNHDA, CDR2 SQIVND (reference sequence). The ends were cut back, 5 bases at V and 8 bases at J, with 22 bases in the middle. This CDR3 reads CASSAKPGHGIDTIYF. For the CDR3, the DNA is TGTGCCAGTAGTGCCAAACCGGGACACGGGATCGACACCATATATTTT.

This chain connects TRBV21-1 to TRBJ1-4. TRBV21-1 is a listed pseudogene. The CDR3 extends over 15 amino acids. CDR3 sequence reads: CASSTHFGSNEKLFF. The CDR3 coding sequence is TGTGCCAGCAGCACCCACTTCGGGTCTAATGAAAAACTGTTTTTT.

J is TRBJ1-1 and V is TRBV4-2; no clear D. The germline V and J ends were trimmed by 0 bases and 3 bases, with 11 bases remaining between them. Germline CDR1 reads LGHNA; CDR2 reads YNFKEQ. The CDR3 length is 15 residues. The CDR3 bases are TGTGCCAGCAGCCAAGATCTTGATGGAGACACTGAAGCTTTCTTT. Encoded protein: CASSQDLDGDTEAFF.

The rearrangement links TRBV27 to TRBJ1-1; D may be TRBD1 (5 bases). CDR3 length: 12 amino acids. Trimming cost V 8 bases and J 6 bases, with 13 bases left between them. Germline values: CDR1 MNHEY, CDR2 SMNVEV (reference sequence). CDR3 region: CASRPLGAEAFF. Written as DNA, the CDR3 is TGTGCCAGCCGCCCTCTAGGGGCTGAAGCTTTCTTT.

This clone has just one count. The chain links TRBV5-1 to TRBJ2-5, with 7 bases lining up with TRBD2. The CDR3 contains 12 residues. After removal of 4 bases from V and 5 bases from J, the junction contained 2 bases not matched to a gene. The V gene's germline CDR1 is SGHRS and CDR2 YFSETQ. The CDR3 DNA reads TGCGCCAGCAGCCTACTAGCGGAGACCCAGTACTTC. It encodes CASSLLAETQYF.

This sequence joins TRBV27 and TRBJ2-5; 8 nucleotides line up with TRBD1. CDR1 is MNHEY, CDR2 SMNVEV, per germline (reference sequence). V was clipped by 4 bases and J by 5 bases; unmatched bases: 6. The CDR3 contains 14 residues. CDR3 nucleotides: TGTGCCAGCAGTTCGAGGGACAGGTGGGAGACCCAGTACTTC. It encodes CASSSRDRWETQYF.

This CDR3 reads CASRGQNTGELFF. The DNA of the CDR3 is TGTGCCAGCAGGGGACAAAACACCGGGGAGCTGTTTTTT. J is TRBJ2-2 and V is TRBV28, with D possibly being TRBD1 (6 bases). CDR1 MDHEN and CDR2 SYDVKM come from the germline V gene. The CDR3 extends over 13 amino acids. The germline V and J ends were trimmed by 6 bases and 2 bases, with 7 bases remaining between them.

This clone came up once. The CDR3 here is CASSQIFGIGGESYEQYF. CDR3 sequence (DNA): TGCGCCAGCAGTCAAATCTTCGGGATAGGAGGTGAATCCTACGAGCAGTACTTC. The chain has TRBV23-1 and TRBJ2-7, with D possibly TRBD2 on 5 matching bases. TRBV23-1 is given ORF status, its function remaining uncertain. V shed 2 bases and J shed 1 base, with 21 bases lying between them. The CDR3 covers 18 residues.

This clone was seen ten or more times. J is TRBJ2-1 and V is TRBV5-4, with 10 bases matching TRBD2. Losses at the gene ends were 3 bases for V and 9 bases for J; bases not matched to a gene: 12. This CDR3 spans 16 amino acids. Germline V lookup: CDR1 SGHNT, CDR2 YYREEE (reference sequence). CDR3 protein: CASSWAASGSGLEQFF. DNA of the CDR3: TGTGCCAGCAGCTGGGCGGCTAGCGGGAGTGGCCTTGAGCAGTTCTTC. The full variable domain, with the rest looked up from reference TRBV5-4 and TRBJ2-1, is ETGVTQSPTHLIKTRGQQVTLRCSSQSGHNTVSWYQQALGQGPQFIFQYYREEENGRGNFPPRFSGLQFPNYSSELNVNALELDDSALYLCASSWAASGSGLEQFFGPGTRLTVL.

This chain uses TRBV4-1 with TRBJ2-5; D is perhaps TRBD1 (5 bases). In germline, CDR1 is MGHRA, CDR2 YSYEKL. This CDR3 comprises 14 residues. Trimming stripped 1 base from V and 2 bases from J, with 8 bases between. The CDR3 protein is CASSQVGQQETQYF. In DNA form, the CDR3 reads TGCGCCAGCAGCCAAGTGGGGCAGCAAGAGACCCAGTACTTC.

This rearrangement joins TRBV5-4 to TRBJ2-7; 7 bases align to TRBD1. Trimming took 2 bases from V and 6 from J; bases not matched to a gene: 11. Germline V lookup: CDR1 SGHNT, CDR2 YYREEE (reference sequence). The CDR3 length is 15 residues. The DNA of the CDR3 is TGTGCCAGCAGCTTCCGGCGGACAGGCGAGCCCGAGCAGTACTTC. Translating it yields CASSFRRTGEPEQYF.

The chain uses TRBV27 and TRBJ1-2; TRBD1 is a possible D gene (6 bases). This CDR3 contains 13 residues. Germline CDR1 is MNHEY and CDR2 is SMNVEV (reference sequence). With 6 bases removed from V and 13 bases from J, the gap between germline ends came to 21 bases. CDR3 in amino acids: CASSPGQGFPPTF. CDR3 nucleotides: TGTGCCAGCAGCCCCGGGCAGGGGTTTCCTCCCACCTTC.

The rearrangement uses TRBV7-9 and TRBJ2-2, with TRBD1 as a possible D gene (5 bases). With 6 bases removed from V and 1 base from J, the gap between germline ends came to 9 bases. The CDR3 runs to 14 residues. Germline lookup yields CDR1 SEHNR and CDR2 FQNEAQ (reference sequence). Written as DNA, the CDR3 is TGTGCCAGCAGACTAACAGGGAACACCGGGGAGCTGTTTTTT. It codes for CASRLTGNTGELFF.

This chain uses TRBV5-1 with TRBJ1-1; a weak D match, TRBD1 (6 bases). V was shortened by 6 bases and J by 1 base, with 10 bases between the two germline ends. The germline V gene encodes CDR1 SGHRS and CDR2 YFSETQ. CDR3 length equals 13 residues. CDR3 sequence: CASKAGENTEAFF. CDR3 DNA: TGCGCCAGCAAGGCAGGGGAGAACACTGAAGCTTTCTTT.

The gene calls are TRBV5-5 and TRBJ1-4; D unresolved. Per germline, CDR1 SGHKS and CDR2 YYEKEE (reference sequence). This CDR3 spans 15 amino acids. Between the trimmed V and J ends, which lost 4 bases and 0 bases, there was a span of 10 bases. The CDR3 nucleotides read TGTGCCAGCAGCCGCTCGGTGGCAACTAATGAAAAACTGTTTTTT. The encoded protein is CASSRSVATNEKLFF.

The chain combines TRBV6-1 with TRBJ1-1; D gene uncertain. The CDR3 totals 15 residues. Trimming removed 4 bases from V and 3 bases from J, with 15 bases in between. CDR1 and CDR2 from the germline V gene are MNHNS and SASEGT. CDR3 loop: CASSGRKAGDTEAFF. CDR3 DNA sequence: TGTGCCAGCAGTGGACGTAAGGCCGGGGACACTGAAGCTTTCTTT.

V is TRBV28 and J is TRBJ1-2; D not resolved. Germline assignment: CDR1 MDHEN and CDR2 SYDVKM. V lost 1 base and J lost 4, with 7 bases in between. This CDR3 has 13 amino acids. This CDR3 reads CASSLSTSYGYTF. The DNA of the CDR3 is TGTGCCAGCAGTTTATCCACTAGCTATGGCTACACCTTC.

The CDR3 bases are TGTGCCAGCTCACCACTAACAGACCTCACAGATACGCAGTATTTT. Translating gives CASSPLTDLTDTQYF. The chain joins TRBV18 to TRBJ2-3; D is uncertain. Germline V gene sequence: CDR1 KGHSH, CDR2 LQKENI. V was shortened by 1 base and J by 2 bases, with 10 bases between the two germline ends. The CDR3 is made up of 15 amino acids.

This CDR3 reads CASSQERDRGAEAFF. CDR3 bases: TGTGCCAGCAGCCAAGAACGGGACAGGGGTGCTGAAGCTTTCTTT. The chain carries TRBV4-2 and TRBJ1-1, with 10 nucleotides matching TRBD1. V shed 0 bases and J 6 bases; nucleotides not matched to a gene: 4. The CDR3 spans 15 residues. Germline lookup yields CDR1 LGHNA and CDR2 YNFKEQ.

This clone was picked up a small number of times. The chain couples TRBV6-5 to TRBJ2-7; no clear D gene. Trimming took 2 bases from V and 2 from J, leaving 7 bases between them. The CDR3 extends over 13 amino acids. The V gene's germline CDR1 is MNHEY and CDR2 SVGAGI. The CDR3 DNA follows: TGTGCCAGCAGTTACAACAGAGCCTACGAGCAGTACTTC. Its translation: CASSYNRAYEQYF.

The chain is built from TRBV28 and TRBJ2-7; a weak D match, TRBD2 (7 bases). Germline lookup yields CDR1 MDHEN and CDR2 SYDVKM. This CDR3 spans 14 amino acids. With 2 bases removed from V and 5 bases from J, the gap between germline ends came to 13 bases. DNA for the CDR3: TGTGCCAGCAGTTTAGCGGGGGCGCATCACGAGCAGTACTTC. It codes for CASSLAGAHHEQYF.